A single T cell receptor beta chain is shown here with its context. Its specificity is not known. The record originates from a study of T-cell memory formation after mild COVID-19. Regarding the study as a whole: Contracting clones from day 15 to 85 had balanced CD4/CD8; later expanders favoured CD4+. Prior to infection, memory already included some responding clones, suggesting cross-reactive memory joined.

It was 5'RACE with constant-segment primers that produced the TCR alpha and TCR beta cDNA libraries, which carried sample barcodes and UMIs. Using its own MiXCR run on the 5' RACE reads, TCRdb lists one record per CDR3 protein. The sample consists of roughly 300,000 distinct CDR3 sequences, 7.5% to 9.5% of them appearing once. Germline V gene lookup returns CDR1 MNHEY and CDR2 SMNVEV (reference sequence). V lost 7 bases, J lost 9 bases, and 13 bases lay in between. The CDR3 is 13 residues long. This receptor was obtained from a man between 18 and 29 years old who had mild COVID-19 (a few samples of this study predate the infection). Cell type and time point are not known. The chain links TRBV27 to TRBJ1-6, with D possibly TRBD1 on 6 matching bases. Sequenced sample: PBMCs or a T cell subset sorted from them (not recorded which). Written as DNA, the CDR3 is TGTGCCAGCATGGCACAGGGAGTTTCACCCCTCCACTTT. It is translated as CASMAQGVSPLHF.